These 14 T cell receptor beta chains were sequenced from one sample in a study of cytomegalovirus exposure and HLA in healthy donors. PCR employed 60 Vbeta and 13 Jbeta primers. Method: immunoSEQ multiplex PCR; TCRdb's copy keeps in-frame clones and lacks some. The top ten hold 7.5% to 9% of the sample, which has 100,000 to 130,000 clones, less than 80% seen once. Sequenced material: PBMCs. The receptor source for this set is a man between 25 and 39 years old in good health and CMV-seronegative.

V and J are TRBV5-5 and TRBJ1-1; 7 bases align to TRBD1. The CDR3 sequence is 14 residues long. CDR1 is SGHKS and CDR2 is YYEKEE in the germline V gene (reference sequence). V was clipped by 7 bases and J by 7 bases; unmatched bases: 13. The CDR3 loop reads CASCPGGTLDEAFF. In DNA, the CDR3 is TGTGCCAGCTGCCCAGGGGGAACTCTGGATGAAGCTTTCTTT. Based on the CDR3 plus reference TRBV5-5 and TRBJ1-1, the full variable domain is DAGVTQSPTHLIKTRGQQVTLRCSPISGHKSVSWYQQVLGQGPQFIFQYYEKEERGRGNFPDRFSARQFPNYSSELNVNALLLGDSALYLCASCPGGTLDEAFFGQGTRLTVV.

The chain combines TRBV28 with TRBJ2-7, with D possibly being TRBD2 (6 bases). The V and J ends lost 7 bases and 3 bases respectively, with 16 bases between them. CDR3 length: 14 amino acids. Germline lookup yields CDR1 MDHEN and CDR2 SYDVKM. The CDR3 region is CASTPGDPFYEQYF. The CDR3 nucleotides are TGTGCCAGCACCCCGGGGGACCCCTTCTACGAGCAGTACTTC.

This clone was counted only a few times. This CDR3 is CASSVSYRGTEAFF. The CDR3, as DNA: TGTGCCAGCAGCGTAAGCTACCGGGGCACTGAAGCTTTCTTT. This chain connects TRBV9 to TRBJ1-1; D unresolved. V gave up 1 base and J gave up 4 bases, with 11 bases separating them. Germline-derived CDR1 and CDR2 are SGDLS and YYNGEE. The CDR3 is made up of 14 amino acids. The complete variable domain, with remaining parts taken from reference TRBV9 and TRBJ1-1, reads DSGVTQTPKHLITATGQRVTLRCSPRSGDLSVYWYQQSLDQGLQFLIQYYNGEERAKGNILERFSAQQFPDLHSELNLSSLELGDSALYFCASSVSYRGTEAFFGQGTRLTVV.

The chain links TRBV6-1 to TRBJ2-2; D is possibly TRBD2 (6 bases). Trimming cost V 7 bases and J 5 bases, with 11 bases left between them. The length of the CDR3 is 13 residues. Germline CDR1 is MNHNS and CDR2 is SASEGT. For the CDR3, the DNA is TGTGCCAGCACCCCTGGGGGGACCGGGGAGCTGTTTTTT. Protein sequence: CASTPGGTGELFF.

V is TRBV4-1 and J is TRBJ2-1; maybe TRBD1 (5 bases). Germline values: CDR1 MGHRA, CDR2 YSYEKL. The CDR3 covers 14 residues. V lost 0 bases and J lost 6, with 9 bases in between. The CDR3 loop is CASSQDVQGNEQFF. The CDR3 coding sequence is TGCGCCAGCAGCCAAGATGTCCAGGGCAATGAGCAGTTCTTC.

The V gene is TRBV28, the J gene TRBJ2-6; D unresolved. Germline-derived CDR1 and CDR2 are MDHEN and SYDVKM. V was clipped by 3 bases and J by 0 bases, with 9 bases between them. The CDR3 contains 16 residues. CDR3 residues: CASSFMPGSGANVLTF. The CDR3 DNA follows: TGTGCCAGCAGTTTTATGCCGGGCTCTGGGGCCAACGTCCTGACTTTC.

The V and J genes are TRBV19 and TRBJ2-1; possible D gene TRBD1, 5 bases. This CDR3 is built from 15 residues. V dropped 4 bases and J dropped 2 bases, with 12 bases sitting between them. Germline CDR1 LNHDA, CDR2 SQIVND (reference sequence). CDR3 nucleotides: TGTGCCAGTAGTAGGGGCCCACACCCCTACAATGAGCAGTTCTTC. Amino acid sequence: CASSRGPHPYNEQFF. The complete variable domain, with remaining parts taken from reference TRBV19 and TRBJ2-1, reads DGGITQSPKYLFRKEGQNVTLSCEQNLNHDAMYWYRQDPGQGLRLIYYSQIVNDFQKGDIAEGYSVSREKKESFPLTVTSAQKNPTAFYLCASSRGPHPYNEQFFGPGTRLTVL.

The chain combines TRBV10-3 with TRBJ2-1, with 10 positions matching TRBD2. V dropped 8 bases and J dropped 7; count of bases not matched to a gene: 14. Per the germline V gene, CDR1 is ENHRY and CDR2 is SYGVKD. The CDR3 consists of 16 residues. CDR3 sequence reads: CAIGALAGVFGNEQFF. The CDR3 DNA is TGTGCCATCGGGGCGCTAGCGGGAGTCTTTGGAAATGAGCAGTTCTTC.

The chain carries TRBV27 and TRBJ2-7; D is possibly TRBD2 (6 bases). Germline CDR1 MNHEY, CDR2 SMNVEV (reference sequence). The CDR3 sequence is 12 residues long. Trimming took 2 bases from V and 6 from J, leaving 8 bases between them. The CDR3 here is CASSLTGGEQYF. The CDR3 bases are TGTGCCAGCAGTTTAACCGGGGGCGAGCAGTACTTC.

V usage is TRBV6-6 and J usage is TRBJ2-7; D gene unclear. From germline, CDR1 is MNHNY and CDR2 SVGAGI (reference sequence). The CDR3 loop spans 15 amino acids. V lost 0 bases to trimming and J lost 3 bases, with 12 bases between them. CDR3: CASSYSGQMYYEQYF. As DNA, the CDR3 is TGTGCCAGCAGTTACTCGGGCCAGATGTACTACGAGCAGTACTTC.

About this clone: This specimen includes other DNA sequences encoding the same CDR3. This rearrangement joins TRBV18 to TRBJ1-2; 7 bases are a match to TRBD1. The CDR3 length is 14 residues. Trimming removed 1 base from V and 2 bases from J; junction bases left unmatched: 1. From germline, CDR1 is KGHSH and CDR2 LQKENI. The CDR3 loop reads CASSPQGANYGYTF. DNA of the CDR3: TGTGCCAGCTCACCACAGGGGGCCAACTATGGCTACACCTTC.

The rearrangement uses TRBV28 and TRBJ1-6; D unresolved. V dropped 5 bases and J dropped 10 bases, with 18 bases sitting between them. The CDR3 has 15 amino acids. The germline gives CDR1 MDHEN, CDR2 SYDVKM. CDR3 region: CASSPRTGKGSPLHF. Here the CDR3 DNA reads TGTGCCAGCAGTCCTAGGACCGGGAAGGGATCACCCCTCCACTTT.

The chain links TRBV21-1 to TRBJ2-7; TRBD2 is taken as the D call from the table, unchecked against the DNA. TRBV21-1 is a recognized pseudogene. The CDR3 has 16 residues. The CDR3 region has the DNA TGTGCCAGCAACACGGGACTAGCGGGAAGCTCCTACGAGCAGTACTTC. Amino acid sequence: CASNTGLAGSSYEQYF.

The chain has TRBV2 and TRBJ2-7; 7 bases are shared with TRBD1. Germline CDR1 SNHLY, CDR2 FYNNEI. With V trimmed by 4 bases and J by 1 base, 4 bases remained unmatched. The CDR3 consists of 14 residues. This CDR3 is CASSGQGPSYEQYF. CDR3 in DNA: TGTGCCAGCAGTGGACAGGGACCATCCTACGAGCAGTACTTC.